The rows below give T cell receptor beta chains drawn from one sample of a study of CD8 T cells in Susac syndrome. TCRdb used MiXCR to reprocess the immunoSEQ multiplex PCR reads, holding one entry per CDR3 protein. The table has about 150,000 distinct CDR3 sequences, roughly 95% seen once. The sample was CD8+ T cells from PBMCs. These receptors originate from a human donor with multiple sclerosis. Each CDR3 is given with its conserved first and last residue. D genes are given only for firm matches. For some rows the clone size is stated as once, few or many, or as a class when expanded; others skip it.

TRBV2	TRBD1	once	TRBJ1-1	TGTGCCGGATCGGGACAGGGTAGCACTGAAGCTTTCTTT	CAGSGQGSTEAFF
TRBV7-8	NA	NA	TRBJ1-1	TGTGCCAGCATCAGAGGGAGATTAGAGACCGATCCTCGGGACACTGAAGCTTTCTTT	CASIRGRLETDPRDTEAFF
TRBV20-1	NA	NA	TRBJ1-5	TGCAGTGCCAATAGGGAACACAATCAGCCCCAGCATTTT	CSANREHNQPQHF
TRBV3-1	NA	NA	TRBJ2-1	TGTGCCAGCAGCCAAGATGTGGAGAACAATGAGCAGTTCTTC	CASSQDVENNEQFF
TRBV7-9	NA	NA	TRBJ2-7	TGTGCCAGCAGCTCGGGACTGAGGGAGCAGTACTTC	CASSSGLREQYF
TRBV2	TRBD1	NA	TRBJ2-7	TGTGCCAGCAGTGATCCGACAGGGACCTACGAGCAGTACTTC	CASSDPTGTYEQYF
TRBV10-3	TRBD1	NA	TRBJ2-7	TGTGCCATCAGTTCGGGGACAGTTGAGTCCTACGAGCAGTACTTC	CAISSGTVESYEQYF
TRBV6-4	NA	NA	TRBJ2-3	TGTGCCACCTCGGGGGGCCCGACAGATACGCAGTATTTT	CATSGGPTDTQYF
TRBV6-5	NA	NA	TRBJ1-2	TGTGCCAGCAGTTACTCGGGTTGGGGTCGGTATGGCTACACCTTC	CASSYSGWGRYGYTF
TRBV27	NA	NA	TRBJ2-3	TGTGCCAGCAGTTCCTCCCCCGGAGATACGCAGTATTTT	CASSSSPGDTQYF
TRBV27	TRBD1	NA	TRBJ2-2	TGTGCCAGCAGTTTATTGGACAGGCTGAACACCGGGGAGCTGTTTTTT	CASSLLDRLNTGELFF
TRBV20-1	TRBD1	NA	TRBJ1-2	TGCAGTGCTAGAGCCCAGGGGGACAGGGATGGCTACACCTTC	CSARAQGDRDGYTF
TRBV20-1	NA	NA	TRBJ2-1	TGCAGTGCTCTTACAGAAGTCCACCGCTACAATGAGCAGTTCTTC	CSALTEVHRYNEQFF
TRBV2	NA	NA	TRBJ1-1	TGTGCCAGCAGGGGACGGGTGGACACTGAAGCTTTCTTT	CASRGRVDTEAFF
TRBV7-9	TRBD2	NA	TRBJ2-3	TGTGCCAGCAGCATTCTGACTAGCCGTCTCACAGATACGCAGTATTTT	CASSILTSRLTDTQYF
TRBV6-2/TRBV6-3	NA	NA	TRBJ2-1	TGTGCCAGCAGTCCGTTCGCGACCCCTACCTACAATGAGCAGTTCTTC	CASSPFATPTYNEQFF
TRBV9	TRBD2	NA	TRBJ2-2	TGTGCCAGCAGCGAGACTAGCGGGGCGACCGGGGAGCTGTTTTTT	CASSETSGATGELFF
TRBV2	NA	NA	TRBJ1-5	TGTGCCAGCACCCCATGGGCGCAGGGTCTCAATCAGCCCCAGCATTTT	CASTPWAQGLNQPQHF
TRBV27	NA	once	TRBJ1-2	TGTGCCAGCAGTTTGTCCAAAGGGTCGATTTATGGCTACACCTTC	CASSLSKGSIYGYTF
TRBV24-1	TRBD1	NA	TRBJ1-5	TGTGCCACCAGTGGCGAAGACAGGGGGCACACGTATCAGCCCCAGCATTTT	CATSGEDRGHTYQPQHF
TRBV12-3/TRBV12-4	TRBD1	once	TRBJ1-2	TGTGCCAGCACCCCCAGGGACAGGGGCGACTATGGCTACACCTTC	CASTPRDRGDYGYTF
TRBV12-3/TRBV12-4	NA	NA	TRBJ1-5	TGTGCCAGCAGTACGGCCGGCCATCAGCCCCAGCATTTT	CASSTAGHQPQHF
TRBV20-1	NA	NA	TRBJ2-5	TGCAGTGCTAGGGAGGGACTGTTTGAAGAGACCCAGTACTTC	CSAREGLFEETQYF
TRBV29-1	NA	NA	TRBJ2-5	TGCAGCGTTGAAGGGGACGGCTGGTACCAAGAGACCCAGTACTTC	CSVEGDGWYQETQYF
TRBV19	NA	NA	TRBJ1-1	TGTGCCAGTAGTATACATACTAACACTGAAGCTTTCTTT	CASSIHTNTEAFF
TRBV19	NA	NA	TRBJ2-1	TGTGCCAGTAGTAGGGCAGACTTCTACAATGAGCAGTTCTTC	CASSRADFYNEQFF
TRBV20-1	TRBD1	NA	TRBJ2-3	TGCAGTGCTAGGGACAGGGCACGTCCCACAGATACGCAGTATTTT	CSARDRARPTDTQYF
TRBV15	TRBD1	NA	TRBJ2-7	TGTGCCACCAGGAGGACAGGGGGCTCCTACGAGCAGTACTTC	CATRRTGGSYEQYF
TRBV19	NA	NA	TRBJ2-1	TGTGCCAGTACGGTGGGCGGCTACAATGAGCAGTTCTTC	CASTVGGYNEQFF
TRBV30	TRBD2	once	TRBJ2-7	TGTGCCTGGAGTAGCGGGGGAACCTACGAGCAGTACTTC	CAWSSGGTYEQYF
TRBV29-1	NA	NA	TRBJ2-1	TGCAGCGCCGGCGCCCCACCGAGCTCCTACAATGAGCAGTTCTTC	CSAGAPPSSYNEQFF
TRBV3-1	TRBD2	NA	TRBJ2-3	TGTGCCAGCAGTCACATAGCGGGGGGGCCAACAGATACGCAGTATTTT	CASSHIAGGPTDTQYF
TRBV6-5	NA	NA	TRBJ1-2	TGTGCCAGCAGTTACGGGATTCAAGCTAACTATGGCTACACCTTC	CASSYGIQANYGYTF
TRBV14	NA	NA	TRBJ2-3	TGTGCCAGCAGCCGTCGGCGGGGAGCTAGCACAGATACGCAGTATTTT	CASSRRRGASTDTQYF
TRBV10-3	TRBD2	NA	TRBJ2-3	TGTGCCATCAGTGAGTCGAGGACTAGCGGGGGGGCTGCAGATACGCAGTATTTT	CAISESRTSGGAADTQYF
TRBV24-1	NA	NA	TRBJ2-1	TGTGCCACCAGTCACAGGACAGAGCAGTTCTTC	CATSHRTEQFF
TRBV20-1	NA	few	TRBJ1-5	TGCAGTGCTACAGGGGGCAATCAGCCCCAGCATTTT	CSATGGNQPQHF
TRBV29-1	TRBD1	NA	TRBJ2-7	TGCAGCGTCAAGACAGGGGCCTACGAGCAGTACTTC	CSVKTGAYEQYF
TRBV20-1	TRBD2	once	TRBJ2-1	TGCAGTGCTAAACATAGCGGGGGGGTAAACAATGAGCAGTTCTTC	CSAKHSGGVNNEQFF
TRBV7-9	NA	NA	TRBJ1-2	TGTGCCAGCAGCCTAGAACAAGTCTATGGCTACACCTTC	CASSLEQVYGYTF